The 24 T cell receptor beta chains in this list originate from one sample, sequenced in a study of T cell responses to AZD1222 COVID-19 vaccine. Profiling relied on immunoSEQ multiplex PCR, and the TCRdb table lists in-frame clones only, not all of them. This table holds about 97,000 clones, around 84% found once. Sequenced here: peripheral blood, sampled on day 0 of AZD1222 vaccination. Source of these receptors: an adult in good health.

The V call is TRBV28, the J call TRBJ2-7; D is unclear. The CDR3 is made up of 12 amino acids. Germline loops: CDR1 MDHEN, CDR2 SYDVKM. The V gene lost 5 bases and the J gene lost 0 bases, with 5 bases spanning the gap. The CDR3 sequence: CASSTNSYEQYF. The DNA for the CDR3 is TGTGCCAGCAGTACGAACTCCTACGAGCAGTACTTC.

The chain joins TRBV4-1 to TRBJ1-3; D is possibly TRBD1 (6 bases). CDR3 length equals 16 residues. Germline-derived CDR1 and CDR2 are MGHRA and YSYEKL. V lost 3 bases to trimming and J lost 4 bases, with 16 bases between them. CDR3 sequence reads: CASSQEGHLFGNTIYF. CDR3 nucleotides: TGCGCCAGCAGCCAGGAGGGACATCTGTTCGGAAACACCATATATTTT.

The rearrangement links TRBV28 to TRBJ2-7, with TRBD1 matching over 7 bases. From germline, CDR1 is MDHEN and CDR2 SYDVKM. The CDR3 is made up of 14 amino acids. V was pared by 5 bases and J by 2 bases, with 6 bases of the junction left unmatched. The CDR3 is CASSHIRGPYEQYF. The CDR3 DNA reads TGTGCCAGCAGTCATATTAGGGGGCCCTACGAGCAGTACTTC.

This clone has only one observation. The chain couples TRBV6-2 or TRBV6-3 to TRBJ1-2, with D possibly TRBD1 on 6 matching bases. V was cut by 2 bases and J by 6 bases, with 13 bases left in between. The CDR3 is 14 residues long. Germline CDR1 and CDR2: MNHEY and SVGEGT. CDR3 protein: CASSYAGGADGYTF. In DNA, the CDR3 is TGTGCCAGCAGTTACGCGGGGGGCGCAGATGGCTACACCTTC.

V is TRBV19 and J is TRBJ1-1; D ambiguous. Germline CDR1 is LNHDA and CDR2 is SQIVND (reference sequence). With 3 bases removed from V and 0 bases from J, the gap between germline ends came to 11 bases. CDR3 length: 15 amino acids. CDR3 in DNA: TGTGCCAGTAGTATGGTCGGGGAATTGAACACTGAAGCTTTCTTT. Its translation: CASSMVGELNTEAFF. Using reference TRBV19 and TRBJ1-1 for the parts outside the CDR3, the full variable domain is DGGITQSPKYLFRKEGQNVTLSCEQNLNHDAMYWYRQDPGQGLRLIYYSQIVNDFQKGDIAEGYSVSREKKESFPLTVTSAQKNPTAFYLCASSMVGELNTEAFFGQGTRLTVV.

The chain uses TRBV6-2 or TRBV6-3 and TRBJ1-2; D gene unclear. CDR3 length: 13 residues. CDR1 is MNHEY and CDR2 is SVGEGT in the germline V gene. The V end lost 2 bases, the J end lost 10 bases, and 14 bases lay between the germline ends. The CDR3 DNA follows: TGTGCCAGCAGTTACAGTGGGGTAAGCCCCTACACCTTC. Its translation is CASSYSGVSPYTF.

The gene calls are TRBV11-2 and TRBJ2-1; D not certain. Looked up from germline, CDR1 is SGHAT and CDR2 is FQNNGV. CDR3 length equals 15 residues. V was cut by 0 bases and J by 3 bases, with 9 bases left in between. As DNA, the CDR3 is TGTGCCAGCAGCTTAGAAGGAGCGAACTACAATGAGCAGTTCTTC. It is translated as CASSLEGANYNEQFF.

The V call is TRBV12-5, the J call TRBJ1-1; unclear D gene. CDR1 and CDR2 (germline): LGHNT, FRNRAP. This CDR3 contains 12 residues. V was pared by 2 bases and J by 2 bases, with 3 bases between. Here the CDR3 reads CASGLPNTEAFF. The CDR3 region has the DNA TGTGCTAGTGGTTTGCCCAACACTGAAGCTTTCTTT.

The V and J genes are TRBV2 and TRBJ2-3; D possibly uses TRBD1 or TRBD2 (5 bases each). The CDR3 contains 15 residues. Germline-derived CDR1 and CDR2 are SNHLY and FYNNEI. V lost 4 bases, J lost 1 base, and 12 bases lay in between. In DNA, the CDR3 is TGTGCCAGCAGTGGATCACGGGGCGGCACAGATACGCAGTATTTT. Protein product: CASSGSRGGTDTQYF.

This chain uses TRBV7-6 with TRBJ1-6, with 8 bases that match TRBD1. The CDR3 is 15 amino acids. With V trimmed by 1 base and J by 6 bases, 2 bases remained unmatched. Germline values: CDR1 SGHVS, CDR2 FNYEAQ. This CDR3 reads CASSLGQGSNSPLHF. CDR3 nucleotide sequence: TGTGCCAGCAGCTTAGGACAGGGGAGTAATTCACCCCTCCACTTT.

This clone was recorded only once. This chain connects TRBV28 to TRBJ1-5; 8 bases line up with TRBD1. The CDR3 consists of 18 residues. With 5 bases clipped from V and 1 base from J, the junction kept 13 bases outside the gene matches. Germline V gene lookup returns CDR1 MDHEN and CDR2 SYDVKM. The CDR3 loop is CASSPTRQGRRSNQPQHF. The DNA of the CDR3 is TGTGCCAGCAGTCCAACAAGACAGGGGCGCAGAAGCAATCAGCCCCAGCATTTT.

The chain couples TRBV5-1 to TRBJ2-2; D may be TRBD2 (6 bases). Trimming left V 4 bases short and J 3 bases short, with 13 bases between. The CDR3 is 15 amino acids. In germline, CDR1 is SGHRS, CDR2 YFSETQ. The CDR3 loop is CASSKTREDTGELFF. DNA of the CDR3: TGCGCCAGCAGCAAGACCAGGGAGGACACCGGGGAGCTGTTTTTT.

About this clone: The same CDR3 arises from other DNA sequences in this sample as well. J is TRBJ1-2 and V is TRBV2, with D tentatively TRBD1 (5 bases). The CDR3 sequence is 13 residues long. Germline CDR1 SNHLY, CDR2 FYNNEI. Trimming removed 1 base at V and 2 bases at J, with 5 bases between. Here the CDR3 reads CASSEGGNYGYTF. For the CDR3, the DNA is TGTGCCAGCAGTGAAGGGGGGAACTATGGCTACACCTTC. Using reference TRBV2 and TRBJ1-2 for the parts outside the CDR3, the full variable domain is EPEVTQTPSHQVTQMGQEVILRCVPISNHLYFYWYRQILGQKVEFLVSFYNNEISEKSEIFDDQFSVERPDGSNFTLKIRSTKLEDSAMYFCASSEGGNYGYTFGSGTRLTVV.

This clone appeared once. V gene TRBV6-5 combines with J gene TRBJ1-1; D uncertain. CDR1 and CDR2 (germline): MNHEY, SVGAGI. CDR3 size: 11 residues. Trimming pared 6 bases from V and 7 bases from J, leaving 9 bases between. The CDR3 DNA reads TGTGCCAGCAGCCACCGTTATGAAGCTTTCTTT. Protein sequence: CASSHRYEAFF.

The gene calls are TRBV21-1 and TRBJ2-7; the table's D call, TRBD2, was not checked against the DNA. TRBV21-1 is marked as a pseudogene. The CDR3 contains 9 residues. This CDR3 reads CASSTILYF. CDR3 nucleotides: TGTGCCAGCAGCACTATTTTGTACTTC.

This chain joins TRBV7-3 and TRBJ2-2; D is unresolved. The V end was cut by 3 bases, the J end by 4 bases, with 12 bases between. Germline loops: CDR1 SGHTA, CDR2 FQGTGA. The CDR3 is made up of 15 amino acids. The CDR3 DNA follows: TGTGCCAGCAGCTTGGATAGCATTGTCACCGGGGAGCTGTTTTTT. It is translated as CASSLDSIVTGELFF.

The chain couples TRBV27 to TRBJ1-2; D possibly corresponds to TRBD1 (6 bases). V gave up 3 bases and J gave up 2 bases, with 19 bases separating them. The CDR3 totals 17 residues. From germline, CDR1 is MNHEY and CDR2 SMNVEV (reference sequence). CDR3 coding DNA: TGTGCCAGCAGTTTGTTAGGCGGACCGGGGACAAACTATGGCTACACCTTC. Translated: CASSLLGGPGTNYGYTF.

The V call is TRBV10-3, the J call TRBJ2-1, with 9 nucleotides matching TRBD1. The germline V gene encodes CDR1 ENHRY and CDR2 SYGVKD. The CDR3 loop spans 16 amino acids. Unmatched junction bases numbered 15, after V lost 8 bases and J lost 7 bases. CDR3 sequence reads: CAIGGGVGQGVNEQFF. DNA of the CDR3: TGTGCCATCGGCGGGGGCGTGGGACAGGGTGTTAATGAGCAGTTCTTC.

This rearrangement joins TRBV4-1 to TRBJ2-7; 8 bases fit TRBD2. Germline V gene lookup returns CDR1 MGHRA and CDR2 YSYEKL. Germline trimming cut 4 bases from V and 1 base from J; bases unmatched to any gene: 9. The CDR3 consists of 16 residues. The CDR3 DNA reads TGCGCCAGCAGCCCGGCACTAACTAGCGGATCCTACGAGCAGTACTTC. Translated, it gives CASSPALTSGSYEQYF.

The sample holds a few counts of this clone. The chain employs TRBV7-8 and TRBJ2-1; weak D call: TRBD2 (6 bases). The ends were cut back, 3 bases at V and 4 bases at J, with 13 bases in the middle. CDR1 is SGHVS and CDR2 is FQNEAQ in the germline V gene. This CDR3 region has 15 residues. CDR3 bases: TGTGCCAGCAGCTTCGAGGCGGGATATTACAATGAGCAGTTCTTC. This codes for CASSFEAGYYNEQFF.

On this clone: Germline and junction disagree at one end, which may indicate a read error. V and J are TRBV10-3 and TRBJ2-3; no clear D. Germline loops: CDR1 ENHRY, CDR2 SYGVKD. CDR3 size: 13 residues. The CDR3 here is CAISGSSTDTQYF. CDR3 sequence (DNA): TGTGCCATAAGTGGGTCTAGCACAGATACGCAGTATTTT.

This chain connects TRBV7-9 to TRBJ2-1, with TRBD2 matching 8 bases. The CDR3 sequence is 15 residues long. The V gene's germline CDR1 is SEHNR and CDR2 FQNEAQ (reference sequence). V shed 5 bases and J 1 base; nucleotides not matched to a gene: 4. CDR3 residues: CASSTIAGSYNEQFF. CDR3 nucleotide sequence: TGTGCCAGCAGCACGATAGCGGGATCCTACAATGAGCAGTTCTTC.

The V and J genes are TRBV3-1 (or the pseudogene TRBV3-2) and TRBJ2-7, with a tentative D call TRBD2 (5 bases). Germline V lookup: CDR1 LGHDT, CDR2 YNNKEL (reference sequence). The ends were cut back, 0 bases at V and 3 bases at J, with 12 bases in the middle. This CDR3 is built from 15 residues. CDR3 sequence (DNA): TGTGCCAGCAGCCAAGAGACGGCGGGCTTCTACGAGCAGTACTTC. Amino acid sequence: CASSQETAGFYEQYF.

CDR3 nucleotide sequence: TGTGCCAGCAGTTCATTATTTACCGGGACAGGGGATGGCGAGCAGTACTTC. Protein: CASSSLFTGTGDGEQYF. V gene TRBV27 combines with J gene TRBJ2-7; 10 bases are shared with TRBD1. With 4 bases clipped from V and 6 bases from J, the junction kept 15 bases outside the gene matches. Germline values: CDR1 MNHEY, CDR2 SMNVEV (reference sequence). The CDR3 extends over 17 amino acids.